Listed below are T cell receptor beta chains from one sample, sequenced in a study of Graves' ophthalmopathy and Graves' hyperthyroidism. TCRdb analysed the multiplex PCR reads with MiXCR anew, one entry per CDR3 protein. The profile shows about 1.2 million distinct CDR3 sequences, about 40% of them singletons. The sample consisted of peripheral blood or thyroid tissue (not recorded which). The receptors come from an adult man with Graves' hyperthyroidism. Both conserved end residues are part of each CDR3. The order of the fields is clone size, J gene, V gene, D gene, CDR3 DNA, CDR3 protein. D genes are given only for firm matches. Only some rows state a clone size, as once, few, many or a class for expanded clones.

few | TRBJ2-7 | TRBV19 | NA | TGTGCCAGTAGTGCTCGAGCGGAGTATAATTACGAGCAGTACTTC | CASSARAEYNYEQYF
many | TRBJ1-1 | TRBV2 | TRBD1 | TGTGCCAGCAAAGTCACAGGGGGCATCACTGAAGCTTTCTTT | CASKVTGGITEAFF
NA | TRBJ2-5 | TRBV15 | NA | TGTGCCACCAGCAGGTCCCGATCTGAGACCCAGTACTTC | CATSRSRSETQYF
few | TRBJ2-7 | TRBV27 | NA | TGTGCCAGCAGTCAGAACCTGGGGAACAAGCAGTACTTC | CASSQNLGNKQYF
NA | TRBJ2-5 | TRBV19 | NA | TGTGCCAGTAGTATAGCGATCGAAGAGACCCAGTACTTC | CASSIAIEETQYF
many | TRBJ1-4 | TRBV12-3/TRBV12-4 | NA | TGTGCCAGCAGCAACTCAGGGGACGCTAATGAAAAACTGTTTTTT | CASSNSGDANEKLFF
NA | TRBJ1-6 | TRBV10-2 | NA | TGTGCCAGCAGTTCGGGGAAAAAATCACCCCTCCACTTT | CASSSGKKSPLHF
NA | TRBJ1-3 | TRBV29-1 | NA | TGCAGCGTTGATCAAGGAACAGGGTCGGATTTT | CSVDQGTGSDF
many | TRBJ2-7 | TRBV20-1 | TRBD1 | TGCAGTGCCCGTTTGGACAGGGGGACCTACGAGCAGTACTTC | CSARLDRGTYEQYF
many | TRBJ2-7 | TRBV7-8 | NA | TGTGCCAGCAGCCTGGGACAAGCCTACTACGAGCAGTACTTC | CASSLGQAYYEQYF
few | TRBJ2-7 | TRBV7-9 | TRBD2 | TGTGCCAGCAGCCCTGGAGCGGGAGTTCAAGAGCAGTACTTC | CASSPGAGVQEQYF
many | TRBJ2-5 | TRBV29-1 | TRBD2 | TGCAGCGTTGGACTAGCGGGGGGCGGGGAGACCCAGTACTTC | CSVGLAGGGETQYF
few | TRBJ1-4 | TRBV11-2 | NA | TGTGCCAGCAGCCCAGACTTAATTGCCAGGGGAAAAACAACTAATGAAAAACTGTTTTTT | CASSPDLIARGKTTNEKLFF
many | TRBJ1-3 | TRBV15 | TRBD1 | TGTGCCACCAGCAGAGAGGGGACAGGGGGCGCCGGAAACACCATATATTTT | CATSREGTGGAGNTIYF
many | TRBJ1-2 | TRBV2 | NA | TGTGCCAGCAGTGAAGAACGACCGTACCATGGCTACACCTTC | CASSEERPYHGYTF
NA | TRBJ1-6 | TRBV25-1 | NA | TGTGCCAGCAGTGAAGTCGGCAGGGGAGGCATAGGTTCACCCCTCCACTTT | CASSEVGRGGIGSPLHF
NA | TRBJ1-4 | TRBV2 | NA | TGTGCCAGCGCGTGGGGGGAAAAACTGTTTTTT | CASAWGEKLFF
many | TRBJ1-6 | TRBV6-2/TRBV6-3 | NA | TGTGCCAGCATCAACACGCTTTCCAACGTGTCACCCCTCCACTTT | CASINTLSNVSPLHF
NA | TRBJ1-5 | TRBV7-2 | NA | TGTGCCAGCAGCTTCCAGGGAGTAGAGACCCAGCATTTT | CASSFQGVETQHF
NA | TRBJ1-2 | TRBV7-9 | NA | TGCAGCGTTCAGGGAGCGAACACTAACTATGGCTACACCTTC | CSVQGANTNYGYTF
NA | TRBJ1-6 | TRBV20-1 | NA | TGCAGTGCACGCGACAGTTCCGCTCAGCCCCTCCACTTT | CSARDSSAQPLHF
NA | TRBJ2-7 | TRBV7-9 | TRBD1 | TGCGCCAGCAGCTCGGGACAGCCCCCCTACGAGCAGTACTTC | CASSSGQPPYEQYF
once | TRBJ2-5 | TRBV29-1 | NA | TGCAGCTTATGGACCGGGGAGACCCAGTACTTC | CSLWTGETQYF
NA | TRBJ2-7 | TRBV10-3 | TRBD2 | TGTGCCAGCAGATCTCCGGGACTAGCGGCGCTCGAGCAGTACTTC | CASRSPGLAALEQYF
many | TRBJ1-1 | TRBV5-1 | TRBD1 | TGCGCCAGCAGCTCCGAACAGGGGGCGTACACTGAAGCTTTCTTT | CASSSEQGAYTEAFF
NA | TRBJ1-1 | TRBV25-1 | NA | TGTGCCAGCAGTCCTGGGGGGGGGGCTTTCTTT | CASSPGGGAFF
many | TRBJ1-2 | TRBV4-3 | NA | TGCGCCAGCAGCCAAGGGGTTTGGAGTGGCTACACCTTC | CASSQGVWSGYTF
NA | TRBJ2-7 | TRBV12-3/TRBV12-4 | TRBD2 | TGTGCCAGCAGCACTGCGGGGGGTCGATCTATTTACGAGCAGTACTTC | CASSTAGGRSIYEQYF
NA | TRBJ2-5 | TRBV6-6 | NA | TGTGCCAGCAGTTACTCCCCTTTAATAGATCAAGAGACCCAGTACTTC | CASSYSPLIDQETQYF
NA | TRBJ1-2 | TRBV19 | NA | TGTGCCACCCAGGTGGGTGGTGGCTACACCTTC | CATQVGGGYTF
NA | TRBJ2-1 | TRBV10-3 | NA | TGTGCCATCAGTCCTCTAGACAATGAGCAGTTCTTC | CAISPLDNEQFF
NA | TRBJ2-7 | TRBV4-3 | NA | TGCGCCAGCAGCCAAGAGTCCGGTCCCTACGAGCAGTACTTC | CASSQESGPYEQYF
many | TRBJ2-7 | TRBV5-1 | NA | TGCGCCAGCAGCTTGGTCGGCAGTTTTAGCGAGCAGTACTTC | CASSLVGSFSEQYF
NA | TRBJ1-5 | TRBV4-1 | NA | TGCGCCAGCAGCCAAGAGGCCACCAAGATTAATCAGCCCCAGCATTTT | CASSQEATKINQPQHF
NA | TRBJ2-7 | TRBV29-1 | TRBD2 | TGCAGCGTTGGGGTAGCGGGGCCCTACGAGCAGTACTTC | CSVGVAGPYEQYF
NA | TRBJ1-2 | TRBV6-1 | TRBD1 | TGTGCCAGCAGTGGTCTCCCACAGGGGGCCTTCTATGGCTACACCTTC | CASSGLPQGAFYGYTF
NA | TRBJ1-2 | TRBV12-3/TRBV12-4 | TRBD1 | TGTGCCAGCAACACAGGGGGCTATAACTATGGCTACACCTTC | CASNTGGYNYGYTF
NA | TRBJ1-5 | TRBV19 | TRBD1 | TGTGCCAGTAGTTCGGGGGGACAGCCAAATCAGCCCCAGCATTTT | CASSSGGQPNQPQHF
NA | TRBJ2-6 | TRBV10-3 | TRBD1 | TGTGCCATCAGTGCCAATACAGGGGCTGGGGCCAACGTCCTGACTTTC | CAISANTGAGANVLTF
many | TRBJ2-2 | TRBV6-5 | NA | TGTGCCAGCAGTTGGTCCACCGGGGAGCTGTTTTTT | CASSWSTGELFF
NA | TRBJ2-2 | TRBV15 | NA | TGTGCCACCAGCAGAGATCTGGAAGGAAACACCGGGGAGCTGTTTTTT | CATSRDLEGNTGELFF
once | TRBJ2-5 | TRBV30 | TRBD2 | TGTGCCTGGGCCCGGGACTACCCGGAGACCCAGTACTTC | CAWARDYPETQYF
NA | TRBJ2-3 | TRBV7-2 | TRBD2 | TGTGCCAGCAGTCGAGGGAGCGGGGGGATTTCCGCAGATACGCAGTATTTT | CASSRGSGGISADTQYF
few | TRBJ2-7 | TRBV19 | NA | TGTGCCAGTAGTATAAAGGACAGCCCGATCAGCTCCTACGAGCAGTACTTC | CASSIKDSPISSYEQYF
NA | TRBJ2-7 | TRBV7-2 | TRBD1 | TGTGCCAGCAGGACCCGGGACAGGGCTCCCTACGAGCAGTACTTC | CASRTRDRAPYEQYF
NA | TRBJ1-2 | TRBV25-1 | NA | TGTGCCACCAACCAGCATCAACAGGGATCCTATGGCTACACCTTC | CATNQHQQGSYGYTF
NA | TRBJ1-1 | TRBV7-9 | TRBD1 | TGTGCCAGCAGCGGTCAGGACAGGGGCGCCGAAGCTTTCTTT | CASSGQDRGAEAFF
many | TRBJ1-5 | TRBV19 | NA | TGTGCCAGCAAGGTGAGGGAAGGTCAGCCCCAGCATTTT | CASKVREGQPQHF
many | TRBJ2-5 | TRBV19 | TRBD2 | TGTGCCAGTAGTGCGACAGCGGGAGTAGAGACCCAGTACTTC | CASSATAGVETQYF